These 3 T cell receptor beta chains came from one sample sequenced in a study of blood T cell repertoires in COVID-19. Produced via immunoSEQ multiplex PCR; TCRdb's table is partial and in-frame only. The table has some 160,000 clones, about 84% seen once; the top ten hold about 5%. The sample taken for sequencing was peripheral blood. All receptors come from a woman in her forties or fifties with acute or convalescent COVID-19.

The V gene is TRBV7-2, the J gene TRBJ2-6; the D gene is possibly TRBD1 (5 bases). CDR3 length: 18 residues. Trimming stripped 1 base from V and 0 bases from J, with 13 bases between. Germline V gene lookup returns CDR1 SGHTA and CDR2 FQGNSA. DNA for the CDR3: TGTGCCAGCAGCTTAGTCACAGGATTTACCTCTGGGGCCAACGTCCTGACTTTC. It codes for CASSLVTGFTSGANVLTF. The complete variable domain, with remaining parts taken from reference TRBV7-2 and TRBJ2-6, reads GAGVSQSPSNKVTEKGKDVELRCDPISGHTALYWYRQSLGQGLEFLIYFQGNSAPDKSGLPSDRFSAERTGGSVSTLTIQRTQQEDSAVYLCASSLVTGFTSGANVLTFGAGSRLTVL.

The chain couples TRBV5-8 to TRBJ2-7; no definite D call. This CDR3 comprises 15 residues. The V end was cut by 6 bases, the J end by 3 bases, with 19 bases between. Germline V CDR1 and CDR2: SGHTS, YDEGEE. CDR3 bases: TGTGCCAGCACCTATAAGATGGCGAGAGGCTACGAGCAGTACTTC. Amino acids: CASTYKMARGYEQYF.

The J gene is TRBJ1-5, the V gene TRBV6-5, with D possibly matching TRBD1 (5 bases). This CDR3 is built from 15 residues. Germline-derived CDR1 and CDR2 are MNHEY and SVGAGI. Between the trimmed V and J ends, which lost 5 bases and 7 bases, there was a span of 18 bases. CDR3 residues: CASSTQAGSRQPQHF. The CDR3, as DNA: TGTGCCAGCAGTACACAGGCTGGTTCCCGACAGCCCCAGCATTTT.